Sequencing of this T cell receptor (beta chain) was carried out in a study of regulatory T cells in long-lasting Graves disease. There are many counts of this clonotype. Documented time point: newly diagnosed GD, antithyroid drugs for less than 3 months. RNA isolated from PBMCs was used to make the TCR library. Building of the TCR beta libraries involved iRepertoire HTBI primers and Arm-PCR of CDR3 regions. In TCRdb, the multiplex PCR reads were re-called with MiXCR into one record per CDR3 protein. Of hundreds of thousands of distinct CDR3 sequences in the sample, approximately 15% were seen once. The CDR3 runs 13 residues. Looked up from germline, CDR1 is MDHEN and CDR2 is SYDVKM. V was trimmed by 6 bases and J by 4 bases, leaving 13 bases between them. This same sample was also part of a study on T cells in Graves' hyperthyroidism and ophthalmopathy.

This material consisted of peripheral blood mononuclear cells (PBMCs), taken at new diagnosis, from a patient treated with antithyroid drugs. The genes are TRBV28 and TRBJ2-7; D might be TRBD1 (5 bases). This sequence was found in a woman aged 40 to 50 with Graves disease. The CDR3 coding sequence is TGTGCCAGCAGGTCGGACACAAAGTACGAGCAGTACTTC. This translates into CASRSDTKYEQYF.